The next 15 T cell receptor beta chains were all read from a single sample in a study of cytomegalovirus exposure and HLA in healthy donors. PCR primers comprised 60 Vbeta and 13 Jbeta primers. Profiling relied on immunoSEQ multiplex PCR, and the TCRdb table lists in-frame clones only, not all of them. The table records more than 60,000 clones, 70% to 85% of them present only once. The sequenced sample was PBMCs. All receptors come from a man aged 65 to 79 in good health and CMV-seropositive.

The V gene is TRBV7-2, the J gene TRBJ2-5; D may be TRBD1 (5 bases). Looked up from germline, CDR1 is SGHTA and CDR2 is FQGNSA. The V end was cut by 2 bases, the J end by 4 bases, with 5 bases between. The CDR3 covers 12 residues. CDR3 residues: CASSLQGETQYF. CDR3 sequence (DNA): TGTGCCAGCAGCTTACAGGGAGAGACCCAGTACTTC.

This clone was observed once. The chain joins TRBV27 to TRBJ2-7; TRBD1 matches at 7 bases. CDR3 length: 13 residues. V lost 5 bases, J lost 1 base, and 2 bases stayed unmatched. CDR1 is MNHEY, CDR2 SMNVEV, per germline (reference sequence). This CDR3 is CASSPTGSYEQYF. In nucleotides, the CDR3 is TGTGCCAGCAGTCCGACAGGGTCCTACGAGCAGTACTTC.

The rearrangement links TRBV6-5 to TRBJ2-7; 10 bases line up with TRBD1. Trimming took 0 bases from V and 5 from J; bases not matched to a gene: 4. This CDR3 has 15 amino acids. Per germline, CDR1 MNHEY and CDR2 SVGAGI. For the CDR3, the DNA is TGTGCCAGCAGTTACTCGGGACAGGGGTGGCACGAGCAGTACTTC. Its protein product is CASSYSGQGWHEQYF.

In this sample, this clone turned up a few times. This rearrangement joins TRBV30 to TRBJ2-7; D is unclear. The CDR3 spans 12 residues. Between the trimmed V and J ends, which lost 2 bases and 0 bases, there was a span of 5 bases. The germline V gene encodes CDR1 GTSNPN and CDR2 SVGIG (reference sequence). The CDR3 here is CAWSLTSYEQYF. CDR3 bases: TGTGCCTGGAGTCTAACCTCCTACGAGCAGTACTTC.

The V call is TRBV18, the J call TRBJ2-2, with TRBD2 as a possible D gene (5 bases). The CDR3 consists of 14 residues. Germline CDR1 reads KGHSH; CDR2 reads LQKENI. V was clipped by 2 bases and J by 3 bases, with 7 bases between them. This chain's CDR3 is CASSPMRDTGELFF. The CDR3 DNA reads as TGTGCCAGCTCACCAATGAGGGACACCGGGGAGCTGTTTTTT.

This rearrangement joins TRBV7-8 to TRBJ1-2; no firm D call. Germline lookup yields CDR1 SGHVS and CDR2 FQNEAQ. The CDR3 spans 14 residues. V gave up 1 base and J gave up 2 bases, with 8 bases separating them. The CDR3 DNA follows: TGTGCCAGCAGCTTAGACGGCGGAAACTATGGCTACACCTTC. Translated: CASSLDGGNYGYTF.

The chain links TRBV10-3 to TRBJ2-7; no clear D. The CDR3 is 18 amino acids. Germline V gene sequence: CDR1 ENHRY, CDR2 SYGVKD. V lost 5 bases to trimming and J lost 0 bases, with 23 bases between them. CDR3 DNA: TGTGCCATCAGTTCCGATGCTACCCCTTTGCGAAACTCCTACGAGCAGTACTTC. Its protein is CAISSDATPLRNSYEQYF.

The chain uses TRBV14 and TRBJ2-2, with TRBD2 identical over 7 bases. Trimming cost V 3 bases and J 1 base; bases outside gene matches: 8. This CDR3 is 17 amino acids long. Looked up from germline, CDR1 is SGHDN and CDR2 is FVKESK. CDR3 sequence: CASSQSRGRVNTGELFF. DNA for the CDR3: TGTGCCAGCAGCCAGTCCCGCGGGAGAGTGAACACCGGGGAGCTGTTTTTT.

The CDR3 nucleotides read TGTGCCATCAGTGAGTCAGGACAGGGGTTGGCCGGGGAGCTGTTTTTT. This encodes CAISESGQGLAGELFF. The gene calls are TRBV10-3 and TRBJ2-2, with 9 nucleotides matching TRBD1. The CDR3 loop spans 16 amino acids. Trimming at V came to 0 bases and at J to 6 bases, leaving 5 bases not matched to a gene. Germline CDR1 reads ENHRY; CDR2 reads SYGVKD.

A word on this clone: Germline and junction disagree at one end, which may indicate a read error. The chain employs TRBV14 and TRBJ1-1; D may be TRBD1 (5 bases). The CDR3 consists of 14 residues. Germline V gives CDR1 SGHDN, CDR2 FVKESK. CDR3 nucleotides: TGTGCCAGCAGCCAAGTCCGGACATTTCTCCCCGACGGCTTT. Translated: CASSQVRTFLPDGF.

J is TRBJ1-3 and V is TRBV6-5; D is ambiguous. Germline V gene lookup returns CDR1 MNHEY and CDR2 SVGAGI. The V end lost 5 bases, the J end lost 0 bases, and 11 bases lay between the germline ends. The CDR3 consists of 15 residues. CDR3: CASSPQVGSGNTIYF. CDR3 sequence (DNA): TGTGCCAGCAGTCCCCAGGTCGGCTCTGGAAACACCATATATTTT.

The chain carries TRBV10-3 and TRBJ1-2; 7 positions match TRBD1. This CDR3 is built from 15 residues. CDR1 is ENHRY, CDR2 SYGVKD, per germline. J lost 7 bases, V lost 0 bases, and 8 bases had no gene match. The CDR3 DNA follows: TGTGCCATCAGTGAGTCGAAGGGGGACAGAATTGGCTACACCTTC. It is translated as CAISESKGDRIGYTF.

This sequence joins TRBV16 and TRBJ2-7; 8 bases are shared with TRBD1. J gave up 3 bases and V 2 bases, and 6 bases lay outside the gene matches. This CDR3 is built from 15 residues. Looked up from germline, CDR1 is KGHSY and CDR2 is FQNENV. CDR3 coding DNA: TGTGCCAGCAGCCAAGCAGGGACAGGAGGCTACGAGCAGTACTTC. It yields the protein CASSQAGTGGYEQYF. Looking up the rest from reference TRBV16 and TRBJ2-7 gives the full variable domain: GEEVAQTPKHLVRGEGQKAKLYCAPIKGHSYVFWYQQVLKNEFKFLISFQNENVFDETGMPKERFSAKCLPNSPCSLEIQATKLEDSAVYFCASSQAGTGGYEQYFGPGTRLTVT.

The chain recombines TRBV10-1 with TRBJ2-3; 9 nucleotides match TRBD2. CDR1 and CDR2 from the germline V gene are WNHNN and SYGVQD (reference sequence). This CDR3 comprises 14 residues. After removal of 4 bases from V and 9 bases from J, the junction contained 8 bases not matched to a gene. The CDR3 bases are TGCGCCAGCAGTGTTCTAGCGGGGCCCCCCACGCAGTATTTT. Protein sequence: CASSVLAGPPTQYF.

The chain recombines TRBV6-4 with TRBJ2-7; 9 bases are shared with TRBD2. Germline V gene sequence: CDR1 MRHNA, CDR2 SNTAGT. V gave up 6 bases and J gave up 2 bases; unmatched junction bases: 8. This CDR3 is 15 amino acids long. As DNA, the CDR3 is TGTGCCAGCAGCTGGACTAGCGCTGGGACCTACGAGCAGTACTTC. Its translation is CASSWTSAGTYEQYF.